The entry that follows covers one T cell receptor (beta chain) sequence. The antigen remains undetermined. As to treatment: some 19 received Ad26.COV2.S at low or high dose, single or two shots; about 5 received placebo; per-sample allocation not given. The samples date from day 63 after the first vaccine or placebo injection. This sample was included in a study of Ad26.COV2.S vaccination and SARS-CoV-2 variants. Overall study results and limits: Spike-specific TCR breadth ran higher among vaccine recipients than placebo recipients.

The CDR3 length is 18 residues. Germline V gives CDR1 MNHEY, CDR2 SMNVEV (reference sequence). Trimming removed 2 bases from V and 1 base from J, with 18 bases in between. Sequenced by immunoSEQ multiplex PCR; TCRdb stores in-frame clones only, minus some. In the table there are hundreds of thousands of clones, 88% of which are singletons. The chain carries TRBV27 and TRBJ2-1, with TRBD1 as a possible D gene (7 bases). The material sequenced was peripheral blood, taken in a trial of Ad26.COV2.S vaccine versus placebo. The TCR sequence derives from a person between 18 and 59 years old who received the Ad26.COV2.S COVID-19 vaccine or a placebo. CDR3 in DNA: TGTGCCAGCAGTTTAGATGGCGTGCAGGGGGGTTCCTACAATGAGCAGTTCTTC. Its protein product is CASSLDGVQGGSYNEQFF.